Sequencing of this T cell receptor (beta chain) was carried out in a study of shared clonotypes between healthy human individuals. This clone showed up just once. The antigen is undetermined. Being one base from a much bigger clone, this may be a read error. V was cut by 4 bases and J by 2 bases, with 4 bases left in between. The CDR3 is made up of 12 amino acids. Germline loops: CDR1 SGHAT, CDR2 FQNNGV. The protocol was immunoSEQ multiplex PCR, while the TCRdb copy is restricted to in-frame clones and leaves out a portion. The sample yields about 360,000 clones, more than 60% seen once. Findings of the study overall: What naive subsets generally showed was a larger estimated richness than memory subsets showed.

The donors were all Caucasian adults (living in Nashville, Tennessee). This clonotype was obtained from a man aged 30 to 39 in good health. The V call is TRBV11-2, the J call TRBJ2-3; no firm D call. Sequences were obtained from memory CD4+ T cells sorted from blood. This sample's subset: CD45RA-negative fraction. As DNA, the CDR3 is TGTGCCAGCAGCTCTACCACAGATACGCAGTATTTT. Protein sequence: CASSSTTDTQYF.